This T cell receptor (beta chain) was identified in a study of read filtering for tumor transcriptome and immune sequencing. The library was built from about 400 ng RNA with molecular barcoded adaptors for alpha/delta and beta/gamma chains. Via MiXCR, TCRdb re-called the reads, giving one row per CDR3 protein. The table includes 30,000 to 40,000 distinct CDR3 sequences, approximately 14% detected once. CDR1 and CDR2 from the germline V gene are LNHNV and YYDKDF (reference sequence). CDR3 length equals 15 residues. Comments on this clonotype: At one end the junction does not follow the germline gene, possibly because of a read error.

This receptor was obtained from a donor at least 40 years old with multiple myeloma. Sequenced sample: a population of CD138-negative cells sorted from bone marrow. The chain employs TRBV15 and TRBJ1-5; D is unresolved. Here the CDR3 DNA reads TGTACCACCAGCAGAGAAACGGCCATCAGTCAGCCCCAGCATTTT. Its translation: CTTSRETAISQPQHF.